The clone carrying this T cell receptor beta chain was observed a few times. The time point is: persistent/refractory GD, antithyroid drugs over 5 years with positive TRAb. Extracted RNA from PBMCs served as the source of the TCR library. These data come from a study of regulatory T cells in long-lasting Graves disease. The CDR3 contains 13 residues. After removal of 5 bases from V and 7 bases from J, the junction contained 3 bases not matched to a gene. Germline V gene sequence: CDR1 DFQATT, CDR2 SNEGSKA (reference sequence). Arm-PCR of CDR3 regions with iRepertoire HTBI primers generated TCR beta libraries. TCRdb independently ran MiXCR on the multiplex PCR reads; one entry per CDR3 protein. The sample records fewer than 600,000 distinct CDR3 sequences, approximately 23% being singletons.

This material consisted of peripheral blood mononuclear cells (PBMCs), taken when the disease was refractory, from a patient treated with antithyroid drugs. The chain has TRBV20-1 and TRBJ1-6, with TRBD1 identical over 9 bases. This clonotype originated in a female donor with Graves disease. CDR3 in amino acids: CSAAGTGNSPLHF. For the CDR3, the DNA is TGCAGTGCTGCCGGGACAGGGAATTCACCCCTCCACTTT.